The source of this T cell receptor (beta chain) is a study of naive and memory T cell subsets. Study-level points and caveats: Both skin biopsy types reportedly yielded TCRs, tuberculin sites far more.

This clonotype was recorded many times. Its antigen is not known. Treatment given: skin biopsy from PPD injection site in Mantoux-positive individual. A UMI-containing oligonucleotide was joined by 3' ligation to the TCR cDNA template. Skin biopsies came from PPD injection sites in Mantoux-positive individuals. Ligated cDNA underwent four rounds of PCR with nested alpha and beta constant region primers and SP2. TCRdb re-analysed the UMI-ligation and nested PCR reads in MiXCR, keeping a single row per CDR3 protein. Seen here are about 37,000 distinct CDR3 sequences, about 11% observed once, and the top ten hold less than 4%. This specimen consisted of skin, obtained from a tuberculin skin test site. The TCR originated in an adult in good health.

The CDR3: CASSLSLSYEQYF. CDR3 in DNA: TGTGCCAGCAGTTTAAGCCTCTCCTACGAGCAGTACTTC. V gene TRBV12-3 or TRBV12-4 combines with J gene TRBJ2-7; D is uncertain. Trimming cost V 2 bases and J 0 bases, with 5 bases left between them. The CDR3 loop spans 13 amino acids.